The 10 T cell receptor beta chains in this list originate from one sample, sequenced in a study of spatial heterogeneity in lung cancer. These receptors have no known antigen. TCRdb itself ran the 5' RACE reads through MiXCR, one entry per CDR3 protein. The sample records about 100,000 distinct CDR3 sequences, around 4.3% being singletons. Study conclusions and caveats: Expanded intratumoral alpha and beta TCR counts tracked tumor mutation counts.

Time point specified: sample taken at primary tumor resection. The starting material was lung tumor tissue, obtained at surgery. Every receptor here comes from a male donor with early-stage non-small cell lung cancer.

There are many counts of this clonotype. The chain has TRBV10-3 and TRBJ1-2; possible D gene TRBD1, 6 bases. The CDR3 is made up of 13 amino acids. Trimming left V 11 bases short and J 2 bases short, with 15 bases between. Germline V gives CDR1 ENHRY, CDR2 SYGVKD. In nucleotides, the CDR3 is TGTGCCGCAAAACAGGGTTTGAACTATGGCTACACCTTC. As protein: CAAKQGLNYGYTF.

The V and J genes are TRBV6-6 and TRBJ2-1; no firm D call. The CDR3 is 14 residues long. The V end was cut by 3 bases, the J end by 7 bases, with 13 bases between. Germline CDR1 reads MNHNY; CDR2 reads SVGAGI (reference sequence). The chain's CDR3 is CASSYLGVSNEQFF. The CDR3 bases are TGTGCCAGCAGTTATCTAGGAGTATCAAATGAGCAGTTCTTC.

This clonotype occurred many times. The rearrangement links TRBV10-2 to TRBJ1-6, with 8 bases lining up with TRBD1. The CDR3 runs to 15 residues. The J segment lost 12 bases and the V segment lost 6 bases, leaving 13 bases of the junction unmatched. Germline CDR1 and CDR2: WSHSY and SAAADI. The CDR3 spells CASREGQGLIGPLHF. The CDR3 region has the DNA TGCGCCAGCAGGGAAGGACAGGGTCTAATTGGACCCCTCCACTTT.

CDR3 amino acids: CASSVEAVSGANVLTF. CDR3 coding DNA: TGTGCCAGCAGTGTGGAGGCGGTCTCTGGGGCCAACGTCCTGACTTTC. This rearrangement joins TRBV2 to TRBJ2-6, with D perhaps matching TRBD2 (5 bases). Germline assignment: CDR1 SNHLY and CDR2 FYNNEI. The CDR3 contains 16 residues. V lost 4 bases, J lost 0 bases, and 10 bases lay in between.

Many counts were recorded for this clonotype. This rearrangement joins TRBV2 to TRBJ2-1; D may be TRBD2 (6 bases). Trimming left V 7 bases short and J 9 bases short, with 13 bases between. The germline CDR1 and CDR2 sequences are SNHLY and FYNNEI. The CDR3 is made up of 12 amino acids. CDR3 residues: CASTRSGLEQFF. Here the CDR3 DNA reads TGTGCCAGCACCCGGAGCGGGCTTGAGCAGTTCTTC.

This clonotype was recorded at least ten times. V is TRBV2 and J is TRBJ1-5; D unresolved. Trimming removed 0 bases at V and 7 bases at J, with 13 bases between. The germline CDR1 and CDR2 sequences are SNHLY and FYNNEI. The CDR3 covers 15 residues. This chain's CDR3 is CASSEARTPVQPQHF. The CDR3 region has the DNA TGTGCCAGCAGTGAAGCCAGGACTCCGGTCCAGCCCCAGCATTTT.

This clonotype was found many times. This chain joins TRBV29-1 and TRBJ2-3; D gene ambiguous. This CDR3 comprises 10 residues. Trimming cost V 5 bases and J 3 bases, with 3 bases left between them. Germline CDR1 is SQVTM and CDR2 is ANQGSEA. The CDR3 spells CSVKTDTQYF. CDR3 DNA sequence: TGCAGCGTTAAAACAGATACGCAGTATTTT.

This clonotype has a count of ten or more. This chain joins TRBV29-1 and TRBJ2-2; 9 nucleotides match TRBD2. Trimming removed 5 bases from V and 2 bases from J; junction bases left unmatched: 6. The CDR3 loop spans 15 amino acids. Germline V CDR1 and CDR2: SQVTM, ANQGSEA. In DNA form, the CDR3 reads TGCAGCGTTTATAGCGGGAGCGGCAACACCGGGGAGCTGTTTTTT. Translated: CSVYSGSGNTGELFF.

The rearrangement links TRBV10-1 to TRBJ2-1, with D unresolved. Per the germline V gene, CDR1 is WNHNN and CDR2 is SYGVQD (reference sequence). V lost 8 bases and J 8 bases, leaving 19 bases between the germline ends. The length of the CDR3 is 14 residues. The CDR3 bases are TGCGCCAGCTCCGAGGAACGGCCTAGGGATGAGCAGTTCTTC. Translated: CASSEERPRDEQFF.

CDR3 bases: TGCGCCAGCAGCTTGAACAGGGATCCCTTGTTAAATTCACCCCTCCACTTT. It encodes CASSLNRDPLLNSPLHF. This sequence joins TRBV5-1 and TRBJ1-6; D is possibly TRBD1 (6 bases). V lost 1 base, J lost 7 bases, and 18 bases lay in between. The germline V gene has CDR1 SGHRS and CDR2 YFSETQ. CDR3 length: 17 residues.